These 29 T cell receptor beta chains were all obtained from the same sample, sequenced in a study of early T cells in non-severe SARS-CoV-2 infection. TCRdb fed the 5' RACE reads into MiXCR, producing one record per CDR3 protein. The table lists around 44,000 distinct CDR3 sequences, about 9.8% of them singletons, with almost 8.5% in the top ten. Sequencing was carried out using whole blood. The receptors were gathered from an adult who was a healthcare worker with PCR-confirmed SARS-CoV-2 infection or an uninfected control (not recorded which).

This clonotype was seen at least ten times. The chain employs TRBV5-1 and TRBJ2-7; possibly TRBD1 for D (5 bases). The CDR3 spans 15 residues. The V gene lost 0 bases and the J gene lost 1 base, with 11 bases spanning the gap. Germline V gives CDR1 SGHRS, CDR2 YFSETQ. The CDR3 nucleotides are TGCGCCAGCAGCTTGGGACAGTTACGGTCCTACGAGCAGTACTTC. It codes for CASSLGQLRSYEQYF.

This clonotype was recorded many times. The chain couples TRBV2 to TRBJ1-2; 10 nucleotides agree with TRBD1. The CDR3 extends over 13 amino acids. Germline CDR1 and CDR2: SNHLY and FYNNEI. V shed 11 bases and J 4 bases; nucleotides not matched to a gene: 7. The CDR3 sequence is CAGQRTGGYGYTF. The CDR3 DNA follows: TGTGCCGGTCAAAGGACAGGGGGCTATGGCTACACCTTC.

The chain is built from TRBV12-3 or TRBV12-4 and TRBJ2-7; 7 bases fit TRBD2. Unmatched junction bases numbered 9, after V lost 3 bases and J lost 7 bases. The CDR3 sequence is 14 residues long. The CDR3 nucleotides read TGTGCCAGCAGTTTTGGCGGGAGTTTCGGTGAGCAGTACTTC. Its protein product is CASSFGGSFGEQYF.

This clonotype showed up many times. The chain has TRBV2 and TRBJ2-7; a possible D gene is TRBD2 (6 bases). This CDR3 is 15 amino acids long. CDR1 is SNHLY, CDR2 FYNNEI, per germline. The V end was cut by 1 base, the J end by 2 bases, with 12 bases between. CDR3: CASSEEQPGAYEQYF. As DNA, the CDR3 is TGTGCCAGCAGTGAAGAGCAACCGGGGGCCTACGAGCAGTACTTC. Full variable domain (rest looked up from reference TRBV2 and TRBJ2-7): EPEVTQTPSHQVTQMGQEVILRCVPISNHLYFYWYRQILGQKVEFLVSFYNNEISEKSEIFDDQFSVERPDGSNFTLKIRSTKLEDSAMYFCASSEEQPGAYEQYFGPGTRLTVT.

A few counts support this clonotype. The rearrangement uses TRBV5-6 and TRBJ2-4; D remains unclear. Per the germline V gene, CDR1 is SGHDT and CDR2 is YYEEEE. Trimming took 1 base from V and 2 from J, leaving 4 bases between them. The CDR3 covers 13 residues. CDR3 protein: CASSLNPKNIQYF. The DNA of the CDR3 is TGTGCCAGCAGCTTGAACCCCAAAAACATTCAGTACTTC.

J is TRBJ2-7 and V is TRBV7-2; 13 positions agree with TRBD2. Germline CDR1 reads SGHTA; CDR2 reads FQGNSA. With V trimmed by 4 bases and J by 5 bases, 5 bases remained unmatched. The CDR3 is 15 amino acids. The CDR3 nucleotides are TGTGCCAGCAGCTCCCACGGGACTAGCGGGAACGAGCAGTACTTC. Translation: CASSSHGTSGNEQYF.

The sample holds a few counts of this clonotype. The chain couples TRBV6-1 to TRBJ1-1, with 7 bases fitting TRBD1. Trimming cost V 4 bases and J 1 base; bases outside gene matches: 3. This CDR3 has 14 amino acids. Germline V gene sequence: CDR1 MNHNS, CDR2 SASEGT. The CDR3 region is CASSGQGRNTEAFF. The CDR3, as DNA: TGTGCCAGCAGTGGACAGGGAAGGAACACTGAAGCTTTCTTT.

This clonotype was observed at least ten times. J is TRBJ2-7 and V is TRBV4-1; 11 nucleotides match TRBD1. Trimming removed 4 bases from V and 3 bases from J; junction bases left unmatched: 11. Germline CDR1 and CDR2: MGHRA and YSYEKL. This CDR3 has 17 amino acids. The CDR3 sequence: CASSLRQSGTGGYEQYF. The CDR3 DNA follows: TGCGCCAGCAGCCTCCGACAATCCGGGACAGGGGGCTACGAGCAGTACTTC.

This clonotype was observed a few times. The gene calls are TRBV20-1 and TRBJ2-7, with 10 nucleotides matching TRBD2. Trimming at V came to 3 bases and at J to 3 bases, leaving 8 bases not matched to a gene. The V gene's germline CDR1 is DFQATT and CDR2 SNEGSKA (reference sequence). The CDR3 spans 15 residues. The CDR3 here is CSASPLAGVFYEQYF. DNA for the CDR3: TGCAGTGCTAGTCCTCTAGCGGGGGTTTTCTACGAGCAGTACTTC.

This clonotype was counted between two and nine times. The CDR3: CASSLDVEQFF. The CDR3 coding sequence is TGCGCCAGCAGCCTGGATGTTGAGCAGTTCTTC. The chain recombines TRBV5-1 with TRBJ2-1; D gene uncertain. This CDR3 is 11 amino acids long. V was clipped by 4 bases and J by 9 bases, with 8 bases between them. Germline CDR1 is SGHRS and CDR2 is YFSETQ.

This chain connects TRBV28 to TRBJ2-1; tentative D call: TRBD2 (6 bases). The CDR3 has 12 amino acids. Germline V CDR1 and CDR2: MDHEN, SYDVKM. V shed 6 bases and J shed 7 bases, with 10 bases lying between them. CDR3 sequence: CASREGRNEQFF. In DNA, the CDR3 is TGTGCCAGCAGGGAGGGGAGGAATGAGCAGTTCTTC.

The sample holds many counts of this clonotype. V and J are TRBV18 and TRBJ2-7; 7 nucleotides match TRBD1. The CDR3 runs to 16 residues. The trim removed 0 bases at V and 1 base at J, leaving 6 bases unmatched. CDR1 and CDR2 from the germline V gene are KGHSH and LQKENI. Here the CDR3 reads CASSPPGTDLSYEQYF. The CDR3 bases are TGTGCCAGCTCACCACCGGGGACAGACCTATCCTACGAGCAGTACTTC.

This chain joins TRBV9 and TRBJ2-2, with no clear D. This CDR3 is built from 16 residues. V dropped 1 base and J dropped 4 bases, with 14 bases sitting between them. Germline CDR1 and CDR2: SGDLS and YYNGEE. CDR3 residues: CASSVFPSALTGELFF. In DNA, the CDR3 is TGTGCCAGCAGCGTATTCCCCAGCGCCCTCACCGGGGAGCTGTTTTTT.

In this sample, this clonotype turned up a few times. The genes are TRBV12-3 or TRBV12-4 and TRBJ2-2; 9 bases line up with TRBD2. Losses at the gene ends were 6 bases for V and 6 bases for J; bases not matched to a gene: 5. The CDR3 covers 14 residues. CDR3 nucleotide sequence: TGTGCCAGCAGGGGGACTAGCCGGGCCGGGGAGCTGTTTTTT. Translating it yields CASRGTSRAGELFF.

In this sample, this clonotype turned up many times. The DNA of the CDR3 is TGTGCCAGCAGCCCCGGACTAGCGAGCACAGATACGCAGTATTTT. Translating gives CASSPGLASTDTQYF. The V and J genes are TRBV7-2 and TRBJ2-3; 9 bases fit TRBD2. The CDR3 totals 15 residues. CDR1 and CDR2 (germline): SGHTA, FQGNSA. V dropped 5 bases and J dropped 0; count of bases not matched to a gene: 3. The whole variable domain, remainder taken from reference TRBV7-2 and TRBJ2-3, is GAGVSQSPSNKVTEKGKDVELRCDPISGHTALYWYRQSLGQGLEFLIYFQGNSAPDKSGLPSDRFSAERTGGSVSTLTIQRTQQEDSAVYLCASSPGLASTDTQYFGPGTRLTVL.

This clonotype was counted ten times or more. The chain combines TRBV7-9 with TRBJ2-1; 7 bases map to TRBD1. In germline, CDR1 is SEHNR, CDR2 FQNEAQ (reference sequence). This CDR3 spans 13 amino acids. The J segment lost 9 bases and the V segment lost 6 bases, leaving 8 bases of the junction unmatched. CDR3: CASRGQDPREQFF. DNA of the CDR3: TGTGCCAGCAGAGGACAGGACCCCCGTGAGCAGTTCTTC.

The CDR3 DNA is TGTGCCAGCACCCAAAGTCACCCTGGATCCGAGCAGTACTTC. This codes for CASTQSHPGSEQYF. This chain connects TRBV9 to TRBJ2-7; no clear D gene. Germline loops: CDR1 SGDLS, CDR2 YYNGEE. The V and J ends lost 6 bases and 6 bases respectively, with 19 bases between them. The CDR3 totals 14 residues.

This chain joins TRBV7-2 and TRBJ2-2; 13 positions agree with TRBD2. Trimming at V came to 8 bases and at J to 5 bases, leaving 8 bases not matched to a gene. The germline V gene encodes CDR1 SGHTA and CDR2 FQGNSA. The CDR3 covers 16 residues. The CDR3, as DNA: TGTGCCAGCCCGAGGGGACTAGCGGGACAGACCGGGGAGCTGTTTTTT. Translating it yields CASPRGLAGQTGELFF.

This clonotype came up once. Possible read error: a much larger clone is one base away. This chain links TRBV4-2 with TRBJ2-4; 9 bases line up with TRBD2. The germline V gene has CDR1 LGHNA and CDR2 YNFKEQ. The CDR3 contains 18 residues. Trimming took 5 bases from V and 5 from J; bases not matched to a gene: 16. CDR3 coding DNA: TGTGCCAGCAGCTCCTCAGGGGTGCGGGAGGGGTCGGAAAACATTCAGTACTTC. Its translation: CASSSSGVREGSENIQYF.

The CDR3: CASSHRTSGSTDTQYF. In nucleotides, the CDR3 is TGTGCCAGCAGCCACCGGACTAGCGGAAGCACAGATACGCAGTATTTT. The V and J genes are TRBV3-1 and TRBJ2-3; 10 nucleotides line up with TRBD2. V lost 3 bases to trimming and J lost 0 bases; unmatched junction nucleotides: 3. Germline loops: CDR1 LGHDT, CDR2 YNNKEL (reference sequence). CDR3 size: 16 residues.

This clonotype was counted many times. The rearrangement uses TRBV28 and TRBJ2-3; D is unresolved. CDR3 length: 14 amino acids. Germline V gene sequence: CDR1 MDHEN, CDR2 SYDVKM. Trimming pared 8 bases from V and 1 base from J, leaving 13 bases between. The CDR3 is CASRPMSGTDTQYF. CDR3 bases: TGTGCCAGCCGGCCAATGTCGGGCACAGATACGCAGTATTTT.

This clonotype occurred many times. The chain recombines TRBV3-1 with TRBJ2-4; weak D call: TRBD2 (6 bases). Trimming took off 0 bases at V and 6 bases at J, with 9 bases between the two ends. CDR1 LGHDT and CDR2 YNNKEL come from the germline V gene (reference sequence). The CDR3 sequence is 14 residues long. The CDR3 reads CASSQEWGGNIQYF. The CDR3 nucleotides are TGTGCCAGCAGCCAAGAGTGGGGAGGAAACATTCAGTACTTC.

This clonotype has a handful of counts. The CDR3 spells CASRRDRDSYEQYF. DNA for the CDR3: TGTGCCTCTCGGCGAGACAGGGACTCCTACGAGCAGTACTTC. The chain employs TRBV19 and TRBJ2-7, with 7 bases aligning to TRBD1. Germline loops: CDR1 LNHDA, CDR2 SQIVND (reference sequence). The CDR3 loop spans 14 amino acids. Trimming removed 11 bases from V and 0 bases from J; junction bases left unmatched: 10.

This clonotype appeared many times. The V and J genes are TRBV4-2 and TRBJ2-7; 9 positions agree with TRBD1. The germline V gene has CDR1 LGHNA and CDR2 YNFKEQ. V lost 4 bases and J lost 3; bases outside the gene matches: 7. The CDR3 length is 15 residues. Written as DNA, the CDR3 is TGTGCCAGCAGCCCCTGGACAGGGGAGGGCTACGAGCAGTACTTC. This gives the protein CASSPWTGEGYEQYF.

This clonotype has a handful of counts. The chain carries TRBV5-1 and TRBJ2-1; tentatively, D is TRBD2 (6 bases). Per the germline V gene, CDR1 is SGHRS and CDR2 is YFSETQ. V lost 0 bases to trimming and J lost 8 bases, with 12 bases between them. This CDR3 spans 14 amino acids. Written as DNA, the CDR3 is TGCGCCAGCAGCTTGGAACTAGCTAGCTATGAGCAGTTCTTC. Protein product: CASSLELASYEQFF.

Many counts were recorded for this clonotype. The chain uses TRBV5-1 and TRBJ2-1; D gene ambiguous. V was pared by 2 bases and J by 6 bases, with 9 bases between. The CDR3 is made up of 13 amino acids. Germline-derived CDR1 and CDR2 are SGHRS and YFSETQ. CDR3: CASSFPGTNEQFF. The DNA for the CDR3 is TGCGCCAGCAGCTTCCCTGGAACCAATGAGCAGTTCTTC.

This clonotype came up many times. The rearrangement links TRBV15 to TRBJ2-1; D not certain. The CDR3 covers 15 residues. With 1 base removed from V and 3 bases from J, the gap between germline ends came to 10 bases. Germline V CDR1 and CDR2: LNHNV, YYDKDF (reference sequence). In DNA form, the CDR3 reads TGTGCCACCAGCAGAGGTGGCGGAGTCTACAATGAGCAGTTCTTC. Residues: CATSRGGGVYNEQFF.

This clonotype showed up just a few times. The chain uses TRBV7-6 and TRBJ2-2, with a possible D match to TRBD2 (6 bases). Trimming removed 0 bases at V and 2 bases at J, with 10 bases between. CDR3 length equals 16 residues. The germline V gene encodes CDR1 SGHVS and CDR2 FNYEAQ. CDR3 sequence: CASSLAGGTNTGELFF. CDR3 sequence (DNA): TGTGCCAGCAGCTTAGCCGGCGGGACTAACACCGGGGAGCTGTTTTTT.

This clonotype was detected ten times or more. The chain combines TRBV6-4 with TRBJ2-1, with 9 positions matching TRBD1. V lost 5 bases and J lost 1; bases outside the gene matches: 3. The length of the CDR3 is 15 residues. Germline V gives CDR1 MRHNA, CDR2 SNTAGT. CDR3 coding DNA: TGTGCCAGCAGTTCCGGGACAGGGTCCTACAATGAGCAGTTCTTC. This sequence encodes CASSSGTGSYNEQFF.